The sequence of this T cell receptor beta chain was determined in a study of cytomegalovirus exposure and HLA in healthy donors (dated by TCRdb to the late 2010s). Describing the broader study: The 666 repertoires of the first cohort and the 120 validation repertoires were produced on the same platform, according to a later analysis. The aim of the study was to test whether cataloging public T cell receptors could identify signatures of past pathogen exposure. In addition to the first cohort of 666 subjects, a separate validation cohort of approximately 130 different subjects was used. The study combined high-throughput TCR immunosequencing, statistical association of individual TCRs with disease status, and machine learning to predict cytomegalovirus infection status. Points the paper makes about the study in general: Most TCR sequences were observed very rarely across donors, whereas some public TCRs were present in many individuals. The study gave a list of 150 to 200 TCR beta chains associated with cytomegalovirus. A few of the identified cytomegalovirus-associated TCR beta chains were confirmed in vitro to be specific for cytomegalovirus antigens. The classifier was reported to diagnose cytomegalovirus status with high specificity and sensitivity in both the original cohort and the validation cohort. According to the authors, the approach could potentially be generalized to other disease states and immunological phenotypes. All 130 or so repertoires were used to score co-occurrence in the validation cohort in a later analysis, because that analysis had no HLA typing for the cohort. Subsequent analysis determined that TCRs grouped into clusters in the first cohort also showed a tendency toward co-occurrence across the roughly 130 validation repertoires, and approximately 93% of cluster scores exceeded 0.

Donors formed part of the validation cohort, which comprised approximately 130 subjects and was distinct from the first cohort of several hundred subjects. Library creation used the immunoSEQ multiplex PCR assay. Per the original workflow: A statistical classification framework was built for diagnosing cytomegalovirus status from the catalog of TCR beta chain sequences. This is the immuneACCESS table as TCRdb keeps it, with only in-frame sequences that have V and J called. A part of the clones is gone; compared with another copy, unresolved V genes explain less than half, and the rest is unexplained. V, J and clone size were drawn from that table, and D and trimming were deduced from the DNA. The sample table contains 190,000 or so clones; only one count was recorded for 84% of them. 2.8% of the sample belongs to the ten largest clones. A word on this clone: The antigen it recognizes is unknown. Per-base quality was not reported, and no clone a single base away is much larger than it.

The trim is 5 bases for V and 10 bases for J, with a gap of 15 bases between the germline ends. From the cysteine up to the phenylalanine, the CDR3 has a length of 14 residues. Of the read, only the CDR3 DNA is kept; its 42 bases are in frame from base 1. Taken from the germline V gene, the CDR1 and CDR2 loops are MNHEY and SVGAGI. This receptor chain uses TRBV6-5 and TRBJ1-6; 6 matching bases give a weak D call of TRBD1. The receptor was isolated from a woman between 18 and 30 years old in good health and CMV-seropositive. Sequenced input: PBMCs. CDR3 protein: CASSVQGLGSPLHF. The nucleotide sequence is given as TGTGCCAGCAGTGTCCAGGGGCTTGGCTCACCCCTCCACTTT.